The clone carrying this TCR beta chain appeared once. This sample is drawn from a study of blood T cell repertoires in COVID-19. Overall study: Samples representing acute and convalescent COVID-19 were sourced from the United States, Italy and Spain.

Per the authors' pipeline: Amplified reference gene primers provided the basis for estimating nucleated cell counts. Here immunoSEQ multiplex PCR was the method, and the copy in TCRdb shows in-frame clones only, minus some. V, J and clone size derive from that table, while D and trimming were established from the DNA sequence. The sample comprises a few hundred thousand clones, 84% of which are singletons, and about 2.4% rests with the top ten. Germline V lookup: CDR1 SGHRS, CDR2 YFSETQ. The trim removed 0 bases at V and 5 bases at J, leaving 14 bases unmatched. The CDR3 contains 19 residues. This rearrangement joins TRBV5-1 to TRBJ2-3; 11 bases line up with TRBD2. The receptor comes from a woman aged 60 to 75 with acute or convalescent COVID-19. Sequencing input: peripheral blood. The CDR3 DNA sequence: TGCGCCAGCAGCTTGGAGTTAGCGGGGGGGCTAAGGGGTGGAGATACGCAGTATTTT. Its protein product is CASSLELAGGLRGGDTQYF.